Below are 2 T cell receptor beta chains sequenced from a single sample in a study of T cells in Graves' hyperthyroidism and ophthalmopathy. Amplified regions were TCR beta CDR3 sequences from RNA transcripts. The primer set for the first-round RT-PCR of the TCR CDR3 was HTBI. Each CDR3 protein gets one entry after TCRdb re-called the multiplex PCR reads with MiXCR. In the table there are approximately 420,000 distinct CDR3 sequences, roughly an eighth of which are singletons. Sequencing was carried out using blood. The receptors originated from a young woman with Graves' hyperthyroidism.

This clonotype was detected many times. The chain couples TRBV28 to TRBJ2-1; tentatively, D is TRBD2 (5 bases). Germline assignment: CDR1 MDHEN and CDR2 SYDVKM. Trimming removed 10 bases from V and 4 bases from J, with 8 bases in between. The CDR3 is 11 residues long. This CDR3 is CATSGYNEQFF. Here the CDR3 DNA reads TGTGCCACCAGCGGTTACAATGAGCAGTTCTTC.

This clonotype was counted only a few times. J is TRBJ2-7 and V is TRBV28; D might be TRBD1 (5 bases). With 3 bases removed from V and 0 bases from J, the gap between germline ends came to 15 bases. This CDR3 region has 16 residues. Germline V lookup: CDR1 MDHEN, CDR2 SYDVKM. The CDR3 DNA is TGTGCCAGCAGTTTTGTGGACATTGACACCTCCTACGAGCAGTACTTC. It translates to CASSFVDIDTSYEQYF.